This TCR beta chain originates from a study of blood T cells in healthy people across ages. V lost 2 bases and J lost 4, with 15 bases in between. Germline CDR1 reads GTSNPN; CDR2 reads SVGIG (reference sequence). The CDR3 covers 14 residues. A sample-barcoded 5' primer and a J-beta primer mix were used in a second PCR of roughly 6 to 12 cycles. MiXCR, run by TCRdb on the 5' RACE reads, gives a single entry per CDR3 protein. Among 800,000 to 950,000 distinct CDR3 sequences listed, 29% were seen once. These records were also assigned to another study, of T cells of mothers and their children.

The genes are TRBV30 and TRBJ2-7; a weak D match, TRBD1 (6 bases). Sequencing used blood. This receptor was identified in a middle-aged woman in good health. The CDR3 nucleotides are TGTGCCTGGAGTCAAGGGGGTTACCTTTACGAGCAGTACTTC. It specifies CAWSQGGYLYEQYF.